Listed here are 27 T cell receptor beta chains from one sample, sequenced in a study of OX40 agonist ivuxolimab in advanced cancers. The library was produced with the immunoSEQ multiplex PCR assay. As stored in TCRdb, this immuneACCESS dataset retains in-frame rearrangements with V and J assigned. A fraction of the clones does not appear; measured against another copy, unresolved V genes explain less than half of the discrepancy, and the remainder lacks a known reason. This sample gives under 80,000 clones in total; about nine tenths of them show up just once. The ten top clones hold roughly 0.72% of the sample. Specimen: CD4+ or CD8+ T cells sorted from blood, collected in a trial of the OX40 agonist ivuxolimab. The source is an adult with an advanced solid tumor such as melanoma, head and neck, liver or kidney cancer.

This chain uses TRBV27 with TRBJ1-1; 12 bases align to TRBD1. The CDR3 is 13 residues long. The germline CDR1 and CDR2 sequences are MNHEY and SMNVEV (reference sequence). V gave up 3 bases and J gave up 8 bases; unmatched junction bases: 1. The CDR3: CASSLGQGAEAFF. DNA for the CDR3: TGTGCCAGCAGTTTGGGACAGGGGGCCGAAGCTTTCTTT.

The chain carries TRBV13 and TRBJ2-5; D is perhaps TRBD1 or TRBD2 (5 bases each). The CDR3 sequence is 13 residues long. Germline V gene data show CDR1 as PRHDT and CDR2 as FYEKMQ (reference sequence). The V gene lost 5 bases and the J gene lost 4 bases, with 11 bases spanning the gap. This chain's CDR3 is CASSPRGRETQYF. CDR3 in DNA: TGTGCCAGCAGCCCGAGGGGACGAGAGACCCAGTACTTC.

J is TRBJ2-7 and V is TRBV11-2; 8 bases match TRBD1. V was clipped by 0 bases and J by 5 bases; unmatched bases: 9. CDR3 length equals 16 residues. Germline CDR1 reads SGHAT; CDR2 reads FQNNGV. The CDR3 protein is CASSLEGQGVRNEQYF. Written as DNA, the CDR3 is TGTGCCAGCAGCTTAGAAGGACAGGGCGTCAGGAACGAGCAGTACTTC.

This clone showed up just a few times. The chain carries TRBV18 and TRBJ1-1; 8 bases map to TRBD1. The junction had 13 bases not matched to a gene; V was cut back by 0 bases and J by 4 bases. CDR3 length equals 18 residues. Germline V gene data show CDR1 as KGHSH and CDR2 as LQKENI. The DNA for the CDR3 is TGTGCCAGCTCACCACCGGGGGGCGCAGGGGGCCTTGGCACTGAAGCTTTCTTT. Encoded protein: CASSPPGGAGGLGTEAFF.

This clone came up a few times. This chain uses TRBV5-4 with TRBJ2-5, with 11 bases fitting TRBD1. V lost 5 bases, J lost 3 bases, and 6 bases stayed unmatched. Germline CDR1 reads SGHNT; CDR2 reads YYREEE (reference sequence). The CDR3 runs 15 residues. CDR3 amino acids: CASSYRTGGEETQYF. The DNA for the CDR3 is TGTGCCAGCAGTTATCGGACAGGGGGCGAAGAGACCCAGTACTTC.

The chain links TRBV19 to TRBJ2-2; D possibly corresponds to TRBD2 (5 bases). This CDR3 is 16 amino acids long. Germline V CDR1 and CDR2: LNHDA, SQIVND (reference sequence). With 6 bases removed from V and 4 bases from J, the gap between germline ends came to 18 bases. CDR3 bases: TGTGCCAGTAGACAACTCCGGGATACCCGCACCGGGGAGCTGTTTTTT. Protein sequence: CASRQLRDTRTGELFF. Full variable domain (remainder filled in from reference TRBV19 and TRBJ2-2): DGGITQSPKYLFRKEGQNVTLSCEQNLNHDAMYWYRQDPGQGLRLIYYSQIVNDFQKGDIAEGYSVSREKKESFPLTVTSAQKNPTAFYLCASRQLRDTRTGELFFGEGSRLTVL.

V is TRBV28 and J is TRBJ2-2; 9 positions agree with TRBD1. Germline assignment: CDR1 MDHEN and CDR2 SYDVKM. The CDR3 length is 15 residues. The V gene end was trimmed by 5 bases and the J gene end by 5 bases; junction bases not matched to a gene: 6. CDR3 protein: CASSLPGTGTGELFF. The DNA of the CDR3 is TGTGCCAGCAGTCTTCCGGGGACAGGGACCGGGGAGCTGTTTTTT.

The J gene is TRBJ1-1, the V gene TRBV5-1, with a possible D match to TRBD1 (5 bases). The V gene lost 4 bases and the J gene lost 0 bases, with 13 bases spanning the gap. The CDR3 runs to 15 residues. CDR1 is SGHRS and CDR2 is YFSETQ in the germline V gene. The CDR3: CASSRTGGMNTEAFF. The DNA for the CDR3 is TGCGCCAGCAGCAGGACCGGGGGAATGAACACTGAAGCTTTCTTT. Looking up the rest from reference TRBV5-1 and TRBJ1-1 gives the full variable domain: KAGVTQTPRYLIKTRGQQVTLSCSPISGHRSVSWYQQTPGQGLQFLFEYFSETQRNKGNFPGRFSGRQFSNSRSEMNVSTLELGDSALYLCASSRTGGMNTEAFFGQGTRLTVV.

The rearrangement links TRBV18 to TRBJ2-2; D not resolved. Trimming shortened V by 2 bases and J by 2 bases, and 18 bases separated the two germline ends. This CDR3 region has 18 residues. The V gene's germline CDR1 is KGHSH and CDR2 LQKENI. CDR3 region: CASSPFGVGGSNTGELFF. The DNA of the CDR3 is TGTGCCAGCTCACCATTTGGAGTGGGCGGTTCTAACACCGGGGAGCTGTTTTTT.

The chain links TRBV19 to TRBJ1-3, with no clear D. The germline V gene has CDR1 LNHDA and CDR2 SQIVND (reference sequence). Deletions cut 11 bases from V and 0 bases from J, with 14 bases between. The CDR3 spans 14 residues. The CDR3 reads CASKTGSSGNTIYF. CDR3 in DNA: TGTGCCTCCAAAACGGGATCCTCTGGAAACACCATATATTTT.

The V and J genes are TRBV2 and TRBJ2-5, with D maybe TRBD2 (6 bases). The CDR3 consists of 16 residues. The V end lost 4 bases, the J end lost 2 bases, and 17 bases lay between the germline ends. Germline lookup yields CDR1 SNHLY and CDR2 FYNNEI. Here the CDR3 reads CASSGALAGYQETQYF. Written as DNA, the CDR3 is TGTGCCAGCAGTGGGGCCTTGGCGGGGTATCAAGAGACCCAGTACTTC.

V gene TRBV5-1 combines with J gene TRBJ2-5; D might be TRBD1 (6 bases). The CDR3 has 15 amino acids. Trimming stripped 4 bases from V and 4 bases from J, with 17 bases between. Germline-derived CDR1 and CDR2 are SGHRS and YFSETQ. DNA of the CDR3: TGCGCCAGCAGCCTCACAGGGATAGTAGGAGAGACCCAGTACTTC. Amino acids: CASSLTGIVGETQYF.

V is TRBV18 and J is TRBJ1-5; D remains unclear. The CDR3 runs to 14 residues. V lost 3 bases and J lost 5, with 11 bases in between. Germline V gene lookup returns CDR1 KGHSH and CDR2 LQKENI. The CDR3 reads CASSPGRRYQPQHF. Written as DNA, the CDR3 is TGTGCCAGCTCACCCGGGCGCAGATATCAGCCCCAGCATTTT.

The rearrangement uses TRBV18 and TRBJ2-1; 7 nucleotides agree with TRBD2. Per germline, CDR1 KGHSH and CDR2 LQKENI. This CDR3 contains 19 residues. V lost 2 bases to trimming and J lost 0 bases; unmatched junction nucleotides: 13. CDR3 nucleotide sequence: TGTGCCAGCTCACCAGGGCCCGGGGCTAGCGGAAGCTCCTACAATGAGCAGTTCTTC. Translation: CASSPGPGASGSSYNEQFF.

This clone has a single count. The chain employs TRBV11-3 and TRBJ2-5; D might be TRBD2 (5 bases). Trimming removed 1 base at V and 3 bases at J, with 9 bases between. Germline V gene data show CDR1 as SGHNT and CDR2 as YENEEA. The CDR3 has 14 amino acids. The CDR3 DNA reads TGTGCCAGCAGCTTAGGTGCCGGGGAAGAGACCCAGTACTTC. As protein: CASSLGAGEETQYF.

V and J are TRBV30 and TRBJ2-1, with a possible D match to TRBD2 (6 bases). V shed 0 bases and J shed 7 bases, with 19 bases lying between them. CDR3 size: 16 residues. The germline V gene encodes CDR1 GTSNPN and CDR2 SVGIG (reference sequence). Here the CDR3 DNA reads TGTGCCTGGAGTGTAGGGTTAGCGGTGGGTGAGAATGAGCAGTTCTTC. Translation gives CAWSVGLAVGENEQFF.

CDR3 residues: CASSLLAGGPSNEQFF. CDR3 sequence (DNA): TGTGCCAGCAGCCTCCTAGCGGGAGGGCCGAGCAATGAGCAGTTCTTC. The gene calls are TRBV5-6 and TRBJ2-1; 12 positions match TRBD2. This CDR3 has 16 residues. V trimming: 4 bases; J trimming: 6 bases; junction bases outside the gene matches: 8. In germline, CDR1 is SGHDT, CDR2 YYEEEE.

Comments on this clone: The sample carries other DNA sequences with the same CDR3. The gene calls are TRBV20-1 and TRBJ1-1, with D uncertain. The germline V gene encodes CDR1 DFQATT and CDR2 SNEGSKA (reference sequence). Trimming cost V 5 bases and J 1 base, with 2 bases left between them. This CDR3 is built from 10 residues. The CDR3 spells CSAENTEAFF. The CDR3 nucleotides read TGCAGTGCTGAGAACACTGAAGCTTTCTTT.

The chain couples TRBV19 to TRBJ1-5; TRBD1 might be the D (6 bases). The germline V and J ends were trimmed by 4 bases and 4 bases, with 14 bases remaining between them. Germline CDR1 is LNHDA and CDR2 is SQIVND (reference sequence). This CDR3 is 15 amino acids long. The CDR3, as DNA: TGTGCCAGTAGTACGTCGGGGGGGCGGAATCAGCCCCAGCATTTT. Translation: CASSTSGGRNQPQHF.

The chain carries TRBV6-1 and TRBJ2-7; a weak D match, TRBD2 (6 bases). This CDR3 is built from 15 residues. V lost 7 bases, J lost 7 bases, and 23 bases lay in between. Germline values: CDR1 MNHNS, CDR2 SASEGT. CDR3 amino acids: CASNGRRTTAEEQYF. CDR3 DNA sequence: TGTGCCAGCAACGGCCGTCGGACTACCGCTGAGGAGCAGTACTTC.

This chain links TRBV10-3 with TRBJ1-1, with 7 bases that match TRBD1. Germline V CDR1 and CDR2: ENHRY, SYGVKD. This CDR3 is built from 15 residues. Losses at the gene ends were 10 bases for V and 1 base for J; bases not matched to a gene: 12. CDR3 nucleotides: TGTGCCACCGCACGGACAGGCGTATCGAACACTGAAGCTTTCTTT. It encodes CATARTGVSNTEAFF.

This clone was detected once. The chain joins TRBV6-1 to TRBJ1-2; maybe TRBD1 (5 bases). In germline, CDR1 is MNHNS, CDR2 SASEGT. Trimming took 2 bases from V and 6 from J, leaving 13 bases between them. The CDR3 length is 14 residues. This CDR3 is CASSEFRRVHGYTF. Written as DNA, the CDR3 is TGTGCCAGCAGTGAATTCCGCAGGGTCCATGGCTACACCTTC.

CDR3 sequence reads: CASSLDGQGKGETQYF. CDR3 DNA sequence: TGCGCCAGCAGCTTGGATGGTCAGGGGAAGGGGGAGACCCAGTACTTC. The chain uses TRBV5-1 and TRBJ2-5, with a possible D match to TRBD1 (6 bases). This CDR3 is built from 16 residues. Trimming took off 0 bases at V and 5 bases at J, with 17 bases between the two ends. Germline V lookup: CDR1 SGHRS, CDR2 YFSETQ.

This rearrangement joins TRBV30 to TRBJ1-5; TRBD1 agrees at 11 bases. Germline trimming cut 2 bases from V and 3 bases from J; bases unmatched to any gene: 3. CDR3 length: 15 amino acids. From germline, CDR1 is GTSNPN and CDR2 SVGIG (reference sequence). The CDR3 protein is CAWSRDRGNNQPQHF. CDR3 in DNA: TGTGCCTGGAGTCGGGACAGGGGGAACAATCAGCCCCAGCATTTT.

This chain links TRBV10-3 with TRBJ2-5; possibly TRBD2 for D (6 bases). V was cut by 11 bases and J by 1 base, with 14 bases left in between. Germline assignment: CDR1 ENHRY and CDR2 SYGVKD. This CDR3 has 13 amino acids. CDR3 coding DNA: TGTGCCTGGAGACGGGACTTCCAAGAGACCCAGTACTTC. The encoded protein is CAWRRDFQETQYF.

The chain joins TRBV5-4 to TRBJ2-7; D possibly corresponds to TRBD2 (6 bases). This CDR3 spans 14 amino acids. The V gene's germline CDR1 is SGHNT and CDR2 YYREEE (reference sequence). With 4 bases removed from V and 4 bases from J, the gap between germline ends came to 15 bases. The CDR3 spells CASSLGGGEYEQYF. The CDR3 DNA follows: TGTGCCAGCAGCCTAGGCGGAGGGGAGTACGAGCAGTACTTC.

This chain joins TRBV27 and TRBJ2-7; TRBD1 matches 11 bases. This CDR3 is 15 amino acids long. Germline trimming cut 3 bases from V and 4 bases from J; bases unmatched to any gene: 5. Germline CDR1 MNHEY, CDR2 SMNVEV (reference sequence). DNA for the CDR3: TGTGCCAGCAGTTTGGCTGGGACAGGGGGATACGAGCAGTACTTC. This codes for CASSLAGTGGYEQYF.